The rows below give T cell receptor beta chains drawn from one sample of a study of T-cell memory formation after mild COVID-19. TCRdb independently ran MiXCR on the 5' RACE reads; one entry per CDR3 protein. This sample has tens of thousands of distinct CDR3 sequences, with about 6.3% found just once. Sequencing was done on a sample of PBMCs or a T cell subset sorted from them (not recorded which). These receptors all come from an adult who had mild COVID-19 (a few samples of this study predate the infection). Cell type and time point are not known. CDR3s leave out the opening cysteine and the closing phenylalanine or tryptophan. The D gene is left open where the match is weak.

J: TRBJ2-3
D: TRBD2
V: TRBV30
CDR3: AGAGVVRTDTQY

J: TRBJ1-4
D: NA
V: TRBV27
CDR3: AAGRGFTNEKLF

J: TRBJ1-6
D: TRBD1
V: TRBV5-1
CDR3: ASSLAGTGVDSPLH

J: TRBJ2-5
D: NA
V: TRBV5-4
CDR3: ASRFNREETQY

J: TRBJ1-6
D: NA
V: TRBV20-1
CDR3: SAFSPDQPLH

J: TRBJ2-7
D: NA
V: TRBV2
CDR3: ASSEYGPEQY

J: TRBJ2-7
D: NA
V: TRBV7-8
CDR3: ASSLLMRDASSYEQY

J: TRBJ2-7
D: NA
V: TRBV29-1
CDR3: SVAAAGNLYEQY

J: TRBJ2-1
D: NA
V: TRBV5-4
CDR3: ASSLVDRPYNEQF

J: TRBJ1-6
D: NA
V: TRBV11-2
CDR3: ASSPSGVSPLH

J: TRBJ2-1
D: NA
V: TRBV5-1
CDR3: ASSLVAGTNEQF

J: TRBJ2-7
D: TRBD1
V: TRBV10-3
CDR3: AISYTGGAGQY

J: TRBJ1-5
D: NA
V: TRBV27
CDR3: ASSPTRGDLSNQPQH

J: TRBJ2-2
D: TRBD2
V: TRBV27
CDR3: ASSLRASGGSGELF

J: TRBJ2-1
D: TRBD2
V: TRBV10-2
CDR3: ASSEGSGGALYNEQF

J: TRBJ1-5
D: NA
V: TRBV12-3/TRBV12-4
CDR3: ASSLGYDQPQH

J: TRBJ2-5
D: TRBD2
V: TRBV2
CDR3: ASSEVGSGGGETQY

J: TRBJ1-4
D: NA
V: TRBV5-1
CDR3: ASSLLQGSGEKLF

J: TRBJ2-2
D: NA
V: TRBV19
CDR3: ASSPEVGELF

J: TRBJ1-1
D: NA
V: TRBV7-2
CDR3: ASGRLGAF

J: TRBJ1-1
D: NA
V: TRBV6-6
CDR3: ASSYRLLTGMNTEAF

J: TRBJ2-1
D: TRBD1
V: TRBV5-1
CDR3: ASSSRDRELYNEQF

J: TRBJ2-3
D: NA
V: TRBV9
CDR3: ASSVAATYTDTQY

J: TRBJ2-7
D: NA
V: TRBV19
CDR3: ASSIGVVGSYEQY

J: TRBJ1-5
D: TRBD1
V: TRBV5-8
CDR3: ASSLDRAQASNQPQH

J: TRBJ1-3
D: NA
V: TRBV30
CDR3: AWSFLGLTAGNTIY

J: TRBJ1-5
D: NA
V: TRBV27
CDR3: ASSPPGNQPQH

J: TRBJ2-7
D: NA
V: TRBV7-8
CDR3: ASSSRQVDREQY

J: TRBJ1-1
D: NA
V: TRBV27
CDR3: ASSFIGLNTEAF

J: TRBJ2-7
D: TRBD1
V: TRBV20-1
CDR3: SAPDRASPYEQY

J: TRBJ2-1
D: TRBD2
V: TRBV19
CDR3: ASSILASGSYNEQF

J: TRBJ2-1
D: NA
V: TRBV12-3/TRBV12-4
CDR3: ASRKTSGLNEQF

J: TRBJ2-7
D: NA
V: TRBV9
CDR3: ASSPGRPNAYEQY

J: TRBJ2-3
D: NA
V: TRBV7-8
CDR3: ASSVRDGDTDTQY

J: TRBJ2-3
D: NA
V: TRBV3-1
CDR3: ASNQPRPTLGTTDTQY

J: TRBJ1-2
D: NA
V: TRBV7-2
CDR3: ASSSEGSNYGYT

J: TRBJ1-2
D: NA
V: TRBV29-1
CDR3: SVEYPPNGGYT

J: TRBJ2-1
D: TRBD1
V: TRBV20-1
CDR3: SQQGASYNEQF

J: TRBJ2-3
D: NA
V: TRBV9
CDR3: ASSPMQGTTDTQY

J: TRBJ2-7
D: NA
V: TRBV5-1
CDR3: ASSLDGRSYEQY

J: TRBJ1-2
D: TRBD1
V: TRBV4-2
CDR3: ASSPGQGETGGYT

J: TRBJ2-3
D: TRBD1
V: TRBV12-3/TRBV12-4
CDR3: ASSLGQGDTQY

J: TRBJ2-7
D: NA
V: TRBV6-2/TRBV6-3
CDR3: ASTEIKGVSNEQY

J: TRBJ2-1
D: TRBD1
V: TRBV7-8
CDR3: ASIRGPSYNEQF